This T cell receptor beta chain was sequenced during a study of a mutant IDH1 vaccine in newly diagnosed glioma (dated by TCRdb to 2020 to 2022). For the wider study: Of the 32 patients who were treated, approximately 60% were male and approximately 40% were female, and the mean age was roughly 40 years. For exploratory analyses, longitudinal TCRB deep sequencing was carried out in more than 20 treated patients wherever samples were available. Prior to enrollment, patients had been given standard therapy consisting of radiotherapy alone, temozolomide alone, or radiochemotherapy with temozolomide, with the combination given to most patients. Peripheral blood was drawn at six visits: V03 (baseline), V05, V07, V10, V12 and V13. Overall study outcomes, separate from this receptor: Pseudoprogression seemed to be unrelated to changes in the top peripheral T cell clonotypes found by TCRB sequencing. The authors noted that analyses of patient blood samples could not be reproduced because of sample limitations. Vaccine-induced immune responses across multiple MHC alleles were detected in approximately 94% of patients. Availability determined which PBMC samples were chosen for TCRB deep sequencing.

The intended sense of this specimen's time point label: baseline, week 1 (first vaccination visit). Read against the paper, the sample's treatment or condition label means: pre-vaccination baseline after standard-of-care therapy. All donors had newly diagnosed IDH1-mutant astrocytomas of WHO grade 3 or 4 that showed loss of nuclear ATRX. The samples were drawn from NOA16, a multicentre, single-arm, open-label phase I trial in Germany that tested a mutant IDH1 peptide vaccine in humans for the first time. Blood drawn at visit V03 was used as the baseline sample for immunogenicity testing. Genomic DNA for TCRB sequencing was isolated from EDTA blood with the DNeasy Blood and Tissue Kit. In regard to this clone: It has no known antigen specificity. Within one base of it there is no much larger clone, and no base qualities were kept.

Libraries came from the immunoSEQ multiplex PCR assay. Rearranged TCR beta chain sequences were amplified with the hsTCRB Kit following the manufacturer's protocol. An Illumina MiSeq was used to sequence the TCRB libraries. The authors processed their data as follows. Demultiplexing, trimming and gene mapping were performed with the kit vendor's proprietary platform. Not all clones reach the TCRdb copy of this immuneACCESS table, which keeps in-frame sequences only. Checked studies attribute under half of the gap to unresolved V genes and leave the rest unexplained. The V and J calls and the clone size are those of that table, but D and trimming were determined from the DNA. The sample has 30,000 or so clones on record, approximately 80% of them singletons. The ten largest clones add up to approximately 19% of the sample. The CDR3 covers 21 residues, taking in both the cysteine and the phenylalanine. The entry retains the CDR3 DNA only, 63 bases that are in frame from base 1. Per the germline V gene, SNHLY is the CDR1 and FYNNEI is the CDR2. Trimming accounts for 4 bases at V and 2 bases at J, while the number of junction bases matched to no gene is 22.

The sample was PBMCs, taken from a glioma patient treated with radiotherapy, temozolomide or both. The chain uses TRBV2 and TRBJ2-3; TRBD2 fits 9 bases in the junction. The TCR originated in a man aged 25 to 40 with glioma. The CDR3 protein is CASSGASGGTVKPEDTDTQYF. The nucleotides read TGTGCCAGCAGTGGGGCGAGCGGGGGGACCGTGAAACCGGAAGACACAGATACGCAGTATTTT.